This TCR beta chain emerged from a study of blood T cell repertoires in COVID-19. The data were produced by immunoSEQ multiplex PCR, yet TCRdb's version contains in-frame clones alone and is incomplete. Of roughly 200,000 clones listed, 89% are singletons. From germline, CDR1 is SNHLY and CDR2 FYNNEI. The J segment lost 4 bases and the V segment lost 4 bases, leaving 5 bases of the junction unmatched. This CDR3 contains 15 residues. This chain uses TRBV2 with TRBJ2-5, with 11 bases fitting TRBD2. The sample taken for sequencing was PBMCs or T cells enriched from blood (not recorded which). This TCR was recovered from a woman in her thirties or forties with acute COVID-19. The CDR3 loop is CASSALAGELETQYF. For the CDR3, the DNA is TGTGCCAGCAGTGCACTAGCGGGGGAATTAGAGACCCAGTACTTC.